This T cell receptor beta chain comes out of a study of T-cell memory formation after mild COVID-19. 5'RACE, which relied on constant-segment primers, yielded TCR alpha and TCR beta cDNA libraries carrying sample barcodes and UMIs. TCRdb ran MiXCR on the 5' RACE reads and lists one entry per CDR3 protein. The sample holds roughly 170,000 distinct CDR3 sequences; roughly 20% are singletons and the top ten take roughly 4%. General study results and limits: Some clones that responded turned up in pre-infection memory, which suggests that cross-reactive memory joined in. SARS-CoV-2 specificity was not confirmed for second-wave clones peaking on day 37. Later expanders leaned toward CD4+, whereas clones contracting from day 15 to 85 were balanced CD4/CD8.

The CDR3 runs to 15 residues. Unmatched junction bases numbered 7, after V lost 5 bases and J lost 3 bases. From germline, CDR1 is SGHTA and CDR2 FQGNSA. This clonotype was detected many times. The antigen is unknown. Material: PBMCs or a T cell subset sorted from them (not recorded which). This chain connects TRBV7-2 to TRBJ2-1, with 7 bases identical to TRBD2. The TCR sequence derives from a young man who had mild COVID-19 (a few samples of this study predate the infection). Cell type and time point are not known. The CDR3 sequence is CASSTSGAVYNEQFF. CDR3 bases: TGTGCCAGCAGCACGAGCGGGGCGGTCTACAATGAGCAGTTCTTC.